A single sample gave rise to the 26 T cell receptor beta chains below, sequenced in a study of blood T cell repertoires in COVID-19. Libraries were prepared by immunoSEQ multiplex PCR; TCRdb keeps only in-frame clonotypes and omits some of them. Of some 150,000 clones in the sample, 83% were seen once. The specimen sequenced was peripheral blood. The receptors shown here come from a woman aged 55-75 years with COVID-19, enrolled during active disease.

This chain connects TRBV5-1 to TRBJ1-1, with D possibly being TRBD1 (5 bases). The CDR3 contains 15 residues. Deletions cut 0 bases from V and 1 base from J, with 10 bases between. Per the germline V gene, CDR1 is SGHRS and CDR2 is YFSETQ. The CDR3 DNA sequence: TGCGCCAGCAGCTTGGACGGGACTGAGAACACTGAAGCTTTCTTT. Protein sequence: CASSLDGTENTEAFF.

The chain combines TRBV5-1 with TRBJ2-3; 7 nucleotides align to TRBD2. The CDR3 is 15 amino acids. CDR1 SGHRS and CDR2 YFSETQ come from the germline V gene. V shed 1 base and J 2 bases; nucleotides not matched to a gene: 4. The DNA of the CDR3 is TGCGCCAGCAGCTTGCGAGCGGGGCTCACAGATACGCAGTATTTT. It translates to CASSLRAGLTDTQYF.

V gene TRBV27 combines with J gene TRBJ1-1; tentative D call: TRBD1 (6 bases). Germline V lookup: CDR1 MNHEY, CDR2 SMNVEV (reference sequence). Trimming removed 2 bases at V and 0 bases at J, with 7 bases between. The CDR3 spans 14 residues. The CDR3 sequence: CASSLNRVNTEAFF. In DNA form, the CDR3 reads TGTGCCAGCAGTTTAAACAGGGTGAACACTGAAGCTTTCTTT.

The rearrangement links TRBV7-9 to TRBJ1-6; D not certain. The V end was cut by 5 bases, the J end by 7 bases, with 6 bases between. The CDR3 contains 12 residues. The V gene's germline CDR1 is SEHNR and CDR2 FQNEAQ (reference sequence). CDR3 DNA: TGTGCCAGCAGCCAGGCCAATTCACCCCTCCACTTT. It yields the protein CASSQANSPLHF.

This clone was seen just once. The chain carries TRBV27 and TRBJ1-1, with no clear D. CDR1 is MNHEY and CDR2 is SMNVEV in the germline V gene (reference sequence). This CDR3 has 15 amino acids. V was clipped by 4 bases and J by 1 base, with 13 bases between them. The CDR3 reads CASSSFPLGNTEAFF. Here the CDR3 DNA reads TGTGCCAGCAGTTCCTTTCCCCTCGGGAACACTGAAGCTTTCTTT.

The CDR3 coding sequence is TGTGCCAGCAGTTTCCTGATAGGGGCCGCAGATACGCAGTATTTT. Encoded protein: CASSFLIGAADTQYF. V gene TRBV27 combines with J gene TRBJ2-3; tentative D call: TRBD1 (5 bases). The germline V gene encodes CDR1 MNHEY and CDR2 SMNVEV (reference sequence). This CDR3 region has 15 residues. The V and J ends lost 3 bases and 4 bases respectively, with 14 bases between them.

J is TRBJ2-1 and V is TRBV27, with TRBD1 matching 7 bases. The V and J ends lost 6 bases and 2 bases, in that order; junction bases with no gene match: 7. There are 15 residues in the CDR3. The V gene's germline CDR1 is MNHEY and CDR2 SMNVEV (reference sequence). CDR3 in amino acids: CASSEDRATYNEQFF. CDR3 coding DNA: TGTGCCAGCAGCGAAGACAGGGCTACCTACAATGAGCAGTTCTTC.

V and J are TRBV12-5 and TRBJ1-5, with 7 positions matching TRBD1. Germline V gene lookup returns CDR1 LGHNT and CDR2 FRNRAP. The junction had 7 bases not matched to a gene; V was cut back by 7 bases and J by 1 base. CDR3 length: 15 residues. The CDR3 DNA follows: TGTGCTAGTGCTACAGGGGCTACCAGCAATCAGCCCCAGCATTTT. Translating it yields CASATGATSNQPQHF.

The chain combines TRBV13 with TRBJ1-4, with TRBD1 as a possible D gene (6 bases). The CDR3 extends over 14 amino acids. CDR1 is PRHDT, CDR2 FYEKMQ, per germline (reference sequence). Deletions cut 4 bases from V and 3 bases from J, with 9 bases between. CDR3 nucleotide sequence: TGTGCCAGCAGCTCGACAGGACCTAATGAAAAACTGTTTTTT. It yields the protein CASSSTGPNEKLFF.

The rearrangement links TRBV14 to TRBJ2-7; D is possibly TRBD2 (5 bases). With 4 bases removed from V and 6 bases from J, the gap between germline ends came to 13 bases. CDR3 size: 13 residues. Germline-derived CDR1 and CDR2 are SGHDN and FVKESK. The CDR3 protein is CASSPERAGEQYV. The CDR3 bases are TGTGCCAGCAGCCCAGAAAGGGCGGGCGAGCAGTACGTC.

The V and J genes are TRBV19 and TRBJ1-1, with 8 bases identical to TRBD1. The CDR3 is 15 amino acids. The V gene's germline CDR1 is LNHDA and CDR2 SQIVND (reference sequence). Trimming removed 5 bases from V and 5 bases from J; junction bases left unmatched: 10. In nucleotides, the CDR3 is TGTGCCAGTAGTGGACCAGGGGGCCGAGGAACTGAAGCTTTCTTT. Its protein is CASSGPGGRGTEAFF.

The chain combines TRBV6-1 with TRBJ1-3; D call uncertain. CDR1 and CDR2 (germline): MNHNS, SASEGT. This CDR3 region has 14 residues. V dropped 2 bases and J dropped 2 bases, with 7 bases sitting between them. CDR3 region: CASSEWAPGNTIYF. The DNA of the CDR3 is TGTGCCAGCAGTGAATGGGCTCCTGGAAACACCATATATTTT.

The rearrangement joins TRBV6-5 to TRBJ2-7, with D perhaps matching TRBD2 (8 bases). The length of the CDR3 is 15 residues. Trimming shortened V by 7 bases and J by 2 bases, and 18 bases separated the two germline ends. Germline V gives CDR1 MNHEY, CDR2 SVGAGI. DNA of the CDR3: TGTGCCAGCACCTCAGGGGGAGCGGGGGCCTACGAGCAGTACGTC. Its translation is CASTSGGAGAYEQYV.

CDR3 sequence reads: CASSFGVGGGYTF. The CDR3 region has the DNA TGTGCCAGCAGTTTCGGGGTAGGCGGTGGCTACACCTTC. The chain is built from TRBV12-3 or TRBV12-4 and TRBJ1-2; no reliable D call. The CDR3 has 13 residues. The V gene lost 3 bases and the J gene lost 7 bases, with 12 bases spanning the gap.

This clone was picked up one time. The CDR3 here is CASSSTPYEQYF. The CDR3, as DNA: TGCGCCAGCAGCTCTACCCCCTACGAGCAGTACTTC. The chain links TRBV5-1 to TRBJ2-7, with D uncertain. Germline assignment: CDR1 SGHRS and CDR2 YFSETQ. The CDR3 spans 12 residues. The V end lost 3 bases, the J end lost 2 bases, and 6 bases lay between the germline ends.

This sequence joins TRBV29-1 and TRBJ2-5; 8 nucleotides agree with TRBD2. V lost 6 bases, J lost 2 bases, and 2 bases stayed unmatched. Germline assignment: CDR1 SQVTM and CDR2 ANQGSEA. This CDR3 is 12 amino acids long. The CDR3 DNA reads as TGCAGCGTACAGCGGGGGCAAGAGACCCAGTACTTC. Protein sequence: CSVQRGQETQYF.

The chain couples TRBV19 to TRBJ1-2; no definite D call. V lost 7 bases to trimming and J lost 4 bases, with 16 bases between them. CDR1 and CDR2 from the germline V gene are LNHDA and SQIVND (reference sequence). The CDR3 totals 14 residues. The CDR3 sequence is CASTPRSPPYGYTF. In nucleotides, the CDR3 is TGTGCCAGTACCCCCCGGTCACCTCCCTATGGCTACACCTTC.

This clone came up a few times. CDR3 in DNA: TGTGCCAGCACCGACGGACAGGGGAACACTGAAGCTTTCTTT. The encoded protein is CASTDGQGNTEAFF. The chain couples TRBV11-3 to TRBJ1-1; 8 nucleotides line up with TRBD1. The germline V gene encodes CDR1 SGHNT and CDR2 YENEEA. V trimming: 7 bases; J trimming: 1 base; junction bases outside the gene matches: 5. There are 14 residues in the CDR3.

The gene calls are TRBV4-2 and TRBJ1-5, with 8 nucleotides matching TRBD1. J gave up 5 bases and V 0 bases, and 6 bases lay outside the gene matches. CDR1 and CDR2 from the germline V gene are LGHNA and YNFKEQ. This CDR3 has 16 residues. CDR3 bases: TGTGCCAGCAGCCAAGACTGGGACAGGCCCCATCAGCCCCAGCATTTT. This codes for CASSQDWDRPHQPQHF.

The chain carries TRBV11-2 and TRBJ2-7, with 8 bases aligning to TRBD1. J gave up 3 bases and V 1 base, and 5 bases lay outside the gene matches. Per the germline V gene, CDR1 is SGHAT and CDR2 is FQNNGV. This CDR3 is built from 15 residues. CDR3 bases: TGTGCCAGCAGCTTAGGAGGCAGGGGGCACTACGAGCAGTACGTC. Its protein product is CASSLGGRGHYEQYV.

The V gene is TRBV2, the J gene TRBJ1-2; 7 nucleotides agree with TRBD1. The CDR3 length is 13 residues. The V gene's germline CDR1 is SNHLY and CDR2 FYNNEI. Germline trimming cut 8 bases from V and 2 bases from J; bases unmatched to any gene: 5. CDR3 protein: CASGLGQNYGYTF. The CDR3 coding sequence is TGTGCCAGCGGATTGGGACAGAACTATGGCTACACCTTC. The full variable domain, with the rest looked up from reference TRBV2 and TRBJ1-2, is EPEVTQTPSHQVTQMGQEVILRCVPISNHLYFYWYRQILGQKVEFLVSFYNNEISEKSEIFDDQFSVERPDGSNFTLKIRSTKLEDSAMYFCASGLGQNYGYTFGSGTRLTVV.

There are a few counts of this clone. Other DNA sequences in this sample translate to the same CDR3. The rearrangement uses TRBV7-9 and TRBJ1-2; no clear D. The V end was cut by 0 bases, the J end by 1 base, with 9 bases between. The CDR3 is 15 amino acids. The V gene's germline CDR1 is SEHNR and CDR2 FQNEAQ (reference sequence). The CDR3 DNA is TGTGCCAGCAGCTTAGCCGGTCGGGATAACTATGGCTACACCTTC. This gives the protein CASSLAGRDNYGYTF.

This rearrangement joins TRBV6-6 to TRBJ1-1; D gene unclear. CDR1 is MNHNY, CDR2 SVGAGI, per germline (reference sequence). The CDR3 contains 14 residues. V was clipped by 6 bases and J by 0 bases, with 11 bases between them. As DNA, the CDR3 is TGTGCCAGCAGCCCGGCGGAATTGAACACTGAAGCTTTCTTT. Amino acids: CASSPAELNTEAFF.

Here the CDR3 reads CASSPGQGVAYEQYV. The CDR3 DNA sequence: TGTGCCAGCAGCCCAGGACAGGGAGTCGCCTACGAGCAGTACGTC. The chain has TRBV7-9 and TRBJ2-7; 8 bases line up with TRBD1. Trimming removed 5 bases from V and 2 bases from J; junction bases left unmatched: 8. CDR3 length: 15 amino acids. Germline CDR1 reads SEHNR; CDR2 reads FQNEAQ (reference sequence).

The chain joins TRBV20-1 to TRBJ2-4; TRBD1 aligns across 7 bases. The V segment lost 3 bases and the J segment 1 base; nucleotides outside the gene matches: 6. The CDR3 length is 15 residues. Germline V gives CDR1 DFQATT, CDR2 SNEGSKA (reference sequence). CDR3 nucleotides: TGCAGTGCTAGTCCAAACAGGGGTGCCAAAAACATTCAGTACTTC. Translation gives CSASPNRGAKNIQYF.

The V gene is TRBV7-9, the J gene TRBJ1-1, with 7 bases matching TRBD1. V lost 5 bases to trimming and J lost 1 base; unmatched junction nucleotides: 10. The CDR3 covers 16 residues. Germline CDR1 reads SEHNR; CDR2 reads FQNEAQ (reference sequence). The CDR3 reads CASSPAGQRTNTEAFF. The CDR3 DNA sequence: TGTGCCAGCAGCCCGGCGGGACAGAGGACGAACACTGAAGCTTTCTTT.